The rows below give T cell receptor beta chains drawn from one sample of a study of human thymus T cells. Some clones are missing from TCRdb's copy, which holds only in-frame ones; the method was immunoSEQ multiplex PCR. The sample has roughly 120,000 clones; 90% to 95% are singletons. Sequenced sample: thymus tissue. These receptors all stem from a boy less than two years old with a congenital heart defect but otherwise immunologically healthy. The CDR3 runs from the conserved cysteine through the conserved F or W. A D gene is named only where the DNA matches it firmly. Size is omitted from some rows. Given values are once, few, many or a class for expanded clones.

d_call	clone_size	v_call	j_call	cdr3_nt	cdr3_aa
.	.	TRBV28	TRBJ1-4	TGTGCCAGCAGTCGACAGGAGCCAACTAATGAAAAACTGTTTTTT	CASSRQEPTNEKLFF
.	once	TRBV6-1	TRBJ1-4	TGTGCCAGCAGTGCTACGGGCTTGAGAGATGAAAAACTGTTTTTT	CASSATGLRDEKLFF
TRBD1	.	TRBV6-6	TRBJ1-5	TGTGCCAGCAGTTACAAAGGGACAGGGGGCGGTCAGCCCCAGCATTTT	CASSYKGTGGGQPQHF
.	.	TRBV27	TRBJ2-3	TGTGCCAGCAGGCCTATTGGGGTGGGCACAGATACGCAGTATTTT	CASRPIGVGTDTQYF
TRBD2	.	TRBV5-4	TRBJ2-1	TGTGCCAGCAGCCCAGGGGTGGGACTAGCGGGGGTAGGACGGTACAATGAGCAGTTCTTC	CASSPGVGLAGVGRYNEQFF
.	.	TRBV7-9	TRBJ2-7	TGTGCCAGCAGCTTCACGAAAGGGGACCTCTACGAGCAGTACTTC	CASSFTKGDLYEQYF
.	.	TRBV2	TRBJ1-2	TGTGCCAGCAGTGAAGGGGGAGGCTATGGCTACACCTTC	CASSEGGGYGYTF
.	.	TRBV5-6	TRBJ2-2	TGTGCCAGCAGCTTGGTGGCGAACGGGGAGCTGTTTTTT	CASSLVANGELFF
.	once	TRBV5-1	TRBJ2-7	TGCGCCAGCAGCTTGGGACAGTCTAGCTCCTACGAGCAGTACTTC	CASSLGQSSSYEQYF
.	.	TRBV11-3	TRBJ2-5	TGTGCCAGCAGCTTAGCGAAGGGAGAGACCCAGTACTTC	CASSLAKGETQYF
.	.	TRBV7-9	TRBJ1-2	TGTGCCAGCAGCCGGGTAAATGGCTACACCTTC	CASSRVNGYTF
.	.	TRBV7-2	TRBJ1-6	TGTGCCAGCAGCTGGGGGTTCTCCTCACCCCTCCACTTT	CASSWGFSSPLHF
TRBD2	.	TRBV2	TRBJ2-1	TGTGCCAGCAGTTCACTAGCGGGGGGCGCGAATGAGCAGTTCTTC	CASSSLAGGANEQFF
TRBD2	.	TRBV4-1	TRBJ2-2	TGCGCCAGCAGCCAAACCGGACTAGCGGGTACCTCCGTGAACACCGGGGAGCTGTTTTTT	CASSQTGLAGTSVNTGELFF
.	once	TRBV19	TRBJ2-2	TGTGCCAGTAGTCTAACAAGCAAATACGTCGGCGGGGAGCTGTTTTTT	CASSLTSKYVGGELFF
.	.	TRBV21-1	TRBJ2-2	TGTGCCAGCAGCAACCGAGGGGACACCGGGGAGCTGTTTTTT	CASSNRGDTGELFF
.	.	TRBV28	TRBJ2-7	TGTGCCAGCAGTCGTTCGTACGAGCAGTACTTC	CASSRSYEQYF
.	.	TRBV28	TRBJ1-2	TGTGCCAGCAGTGACCCTACAGGAGAAGAGGTCTATGGCTACACCTTC	CASSDPTGEEVYGYTF
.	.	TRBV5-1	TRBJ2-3	TGCGCCAGCAGCTTGGATGACAGAGATACGCAGTATTTT	CASSLDDRDTQYF
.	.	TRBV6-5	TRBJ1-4	TGTGCCAGCAGCCGACAGGAAGCTAATGAAAAACTGTTTTTT	CASSRQEANEKLFF
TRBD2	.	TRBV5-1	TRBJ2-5	TGCGCCAGCAGCTCGACTAGCGGGGGCCCTGCCAATAGATGGTCCCAGTACTTC	CASSSTSGGPANRWSQYF
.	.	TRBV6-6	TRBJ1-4	TGTGCCAGCAGTTATAGGACGGCGGGGGATGAAAAACTGTTTTTT	CASSYRTAGDEKLFF
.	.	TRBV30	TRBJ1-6	TGTGCCTGGAGTGCGCCAGGGAGTTCACCCCTCCACTTT	CAWSAPGSSPLHF
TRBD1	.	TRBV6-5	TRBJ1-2	TGTGCCAGCACGGACAGGGGGCTCAATGGCTACACCTTC	CASTDRGLNGYTF
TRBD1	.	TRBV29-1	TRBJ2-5	TGCAGCGTGGGGGACAGGGGGCGCGGCGAGACCCAGTACTTC	CSVGDRGRGETQYF
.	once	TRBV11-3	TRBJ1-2	TGTGCCAGCAGCCCCCAGGGTTGGAGAAGGGCGGAAGGCTACACCTTC	CASSPQGWRRAEGYTF
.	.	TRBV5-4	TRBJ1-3	TGTGCCAGCAGCTTGGGGCAGACGGCTGGAAACACCATATATTTT	CASSLGQTAGNTIYF
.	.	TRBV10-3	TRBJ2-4	TGTGCCATCAGACAGGGAAACATTCAGTACTTC	CAIRQGNIQYF
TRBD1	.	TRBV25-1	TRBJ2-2	TGTGCCAGCAGTTCGGGACAGGGGGCGAACCCCGGGGAGCTGTTTTTT	CASSSGQGANPGELFF
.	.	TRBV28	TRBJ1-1	TGTGCCAGCAACTTAAGTGGCGGGGGGCAAAAAAAAGCTTTCTTT	CASNLSGGGQKKAFF
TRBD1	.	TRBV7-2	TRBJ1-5	TGTGCCAGCAGCTTAGCGATGACAGGGGAGGGTTTGCATCAGCCCCAGCATTTT	CASSLAMTGEGLHQPQHF
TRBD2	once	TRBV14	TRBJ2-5	TGTGCCAGCAGCCAACCCGGGACTAGCGGGGGGCGGGAGACCCAGTACTTC	CASSQPGTSGGRETQYF
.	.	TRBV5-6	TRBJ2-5	TGTGCCAGCAGCTTGGCCGGCTCCCAAGAGACCCAGTACTTC	CASSLAGSQETQYF
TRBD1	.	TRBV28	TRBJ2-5	TGTGCCAGCAGTTTATGTGAAGACTGGGACAGGGAGCAAGAGACCCAGTACTTC	CASSLCEDWDREQETQYF
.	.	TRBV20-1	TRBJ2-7	TGCAGTGCTAGAGATAAGGCCGAGCAGTACTTC	CSARDKAEQYF
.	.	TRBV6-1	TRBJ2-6	TGTGCCAGCAGTCCCCGTAGACTCGACCTGACTTTC	CASSPRRLDLTF
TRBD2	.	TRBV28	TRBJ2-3	TGTGCCAGCAGTTTCGTTAGCGGGGGGGCCTTGGATACGCAGTATTTT	CASSFVSGGALDTQYF
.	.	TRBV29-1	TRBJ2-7	TGCAGCGTTGAGGAGGGGGCTGCCAACGAGCAGTACTTC	CSVEEGAANEQYF
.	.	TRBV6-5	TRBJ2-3	TGTGCCAGCAGTTACGGCGGGTCCCCCACAGATACGCAGTATTTT	CASSYGGSPTDTQYF
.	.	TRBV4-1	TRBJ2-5	TGCGCCAGCAGCCAAGGGCGGTGGAAAGAGACCCAGTACTTC	CASSQGRWKETQYF
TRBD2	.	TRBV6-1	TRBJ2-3	TGTGCCAGCAGTGAATGGGCGGGGGGTCTCGGAGATACGCAGTATTTT	CASSEWAGGLGDTQYF
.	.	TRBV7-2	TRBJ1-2	TGTGCCAGCAGCATAAGACAGGCAGGGAACTATGGCTACACCTTC	CASSIRQAGNYGYTF
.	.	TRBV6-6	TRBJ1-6	TGTGCCAGCGGCTGGGGGGGTGGTGATTCACCCCTCCACTTT	CASGWGGGDSPLHF
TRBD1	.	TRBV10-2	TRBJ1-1	TGCGCCACCCAGGGGGGTTACACTGAAGCTTTCTTT	CATQGGYTEAFF
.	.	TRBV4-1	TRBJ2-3	TGCGCCAGCAGCCCTTCGGACATCGGGTTTGCAGATACGCAGTATTTT	CASSPSDIGFADTQYF
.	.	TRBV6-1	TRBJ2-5	TGTGCCAGCAGTGAAGTAACCCGAGAGACCCAGTACTTC	CASSEVTRETQYF
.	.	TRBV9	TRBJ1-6	TGTGCCAGCAGCGAGGACCTGGGCAATTCACCCCTCCACTTT	CASSEDLGNSPLHF
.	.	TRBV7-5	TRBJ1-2	TGTGCCAGAACCCTTAGACCGGGACAGACTCACTATGGCTACACCTTC	CARTLRPGQTHYGYTF
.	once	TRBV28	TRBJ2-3	TGTGCCAGCAGTCCCAACCGGGGCACAGATACGCAGTATTTT	CASSPNRGTDTQYF
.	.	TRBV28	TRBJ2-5	TGTGCCAGCAGTGGAACAGGGCCAGCGCCCGATCAAGAGACCCAGTACTTC	CASSGTGPAPDQETQYF
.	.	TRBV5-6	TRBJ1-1	TGTGCCAGCAGCCCTCCCGGGCAGAACAACACTGAAGCTTTCTTT	CASSPPGQNNTEAFF
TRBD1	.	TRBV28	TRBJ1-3	TGTGCCAGCAAAGACAGGGACGAAAACACCATATATTTT	CASKDRDENTIYF
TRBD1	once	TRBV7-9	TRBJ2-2	TGTGCCAGCAGCCAAGGACAGGGACCGAACACCGGGGAGCTGTTTTTT	CASSQGQGPNTGELFF
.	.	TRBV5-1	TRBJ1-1	TGCGCCAGCAGCGGAACAGGACCCACTGAAGCTTTCTTT	CASSGTGPTEAFF
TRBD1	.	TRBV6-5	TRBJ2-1	TGTGCCAGCAGTTCTCCGGGACAGGGGTACAATGAGCAGTTCTTC	CASSSPGQGYNEQFF
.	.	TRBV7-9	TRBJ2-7	TGTGCCAGCAGCTCCCAGGGCCTAATGGGGGAGCAGTACTTC	CASSSQGLMGEQYF
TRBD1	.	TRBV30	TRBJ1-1	TGTGCCTGGAGTTTCACACAGGGGGCCACTGAAGCTTTCTTT	CAWSFTQGATEAFF
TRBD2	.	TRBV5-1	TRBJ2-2	TGCGCCAGCAGCTTGGGGGGACTAGCCGCCACCGGGGAGCTGTTTTTT	CASSLGGLAATGELFF